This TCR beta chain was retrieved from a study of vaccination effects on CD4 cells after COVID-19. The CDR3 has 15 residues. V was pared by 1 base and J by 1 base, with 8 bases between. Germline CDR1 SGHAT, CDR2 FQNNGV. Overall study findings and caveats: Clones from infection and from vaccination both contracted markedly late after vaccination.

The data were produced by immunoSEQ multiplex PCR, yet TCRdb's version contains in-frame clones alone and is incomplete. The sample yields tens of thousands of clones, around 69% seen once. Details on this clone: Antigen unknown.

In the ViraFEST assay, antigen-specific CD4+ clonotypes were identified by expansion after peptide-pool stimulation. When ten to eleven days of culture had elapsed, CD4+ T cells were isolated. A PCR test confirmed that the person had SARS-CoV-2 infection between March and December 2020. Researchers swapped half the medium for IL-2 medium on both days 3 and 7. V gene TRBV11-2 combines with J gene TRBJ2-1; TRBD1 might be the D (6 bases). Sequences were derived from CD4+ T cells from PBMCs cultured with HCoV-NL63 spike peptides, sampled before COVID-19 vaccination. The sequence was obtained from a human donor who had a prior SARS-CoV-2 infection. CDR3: CASSLGGQSYNEQFF. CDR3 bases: TGTGCCAGCAGCTTAGGGGGACAATCCTACAATGAGCAGTTCTTC.